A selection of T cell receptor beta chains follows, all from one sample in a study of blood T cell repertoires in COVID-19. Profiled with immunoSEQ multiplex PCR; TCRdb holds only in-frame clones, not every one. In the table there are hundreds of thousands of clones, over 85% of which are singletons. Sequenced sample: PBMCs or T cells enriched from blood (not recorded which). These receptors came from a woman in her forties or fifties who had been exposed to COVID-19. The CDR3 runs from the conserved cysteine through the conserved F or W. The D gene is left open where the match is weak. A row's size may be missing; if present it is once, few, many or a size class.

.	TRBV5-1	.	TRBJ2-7	CASSLSGDLYEQYF	TGCGCCAGCAGCTTATCAGGGGATCTATACGAGCAGTACTTC
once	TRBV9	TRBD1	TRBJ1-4	CASSGKTGGAEKLFF	TGTGCCAGCAGCGGAAAGACAGGGGGTGCTGAAAAACTGTTTTTT
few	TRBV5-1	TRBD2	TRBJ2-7	CASSPQRGISYEQYF	TGCGCCAGCAGCCCCCAGCGGGGGATCTCCTACGAGCAGTACTTC
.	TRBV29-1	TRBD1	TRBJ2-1	CSVSDRAPHNEQFF	TGCAGCGTTTCCGACAGGGCGCCCCACAATGAGCAGTTCTTC
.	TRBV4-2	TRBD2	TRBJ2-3	CASSQDGAGAFTDTDTQYF	TGTGCCAGCAGCCAAGATGGAGCGGGGGCATTTACTGACACAGATACGCAGTATTTT
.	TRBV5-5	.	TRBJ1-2	CASSHPPDGLRGYTF	TGTGCCAGCAGCCATCCCCCAGACGGACTGCGGGGCTACACCTTC
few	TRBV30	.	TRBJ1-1	CAWSGVSMNTEAFF	TGTGCCTGGAGTGGAGTATCGATGAACACTGAAGCTTTCTTT
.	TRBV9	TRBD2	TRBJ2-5	CASSISGGAAETQYF	TGTGCCAGCAGCATTAGCGGGGGGGCCGCTGAGACCCAGTACTTC
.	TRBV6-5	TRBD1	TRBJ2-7	CASSLRAGGEQYF	TGTGCCAGCAGTTTGCGGGCAGGGGGCGAGCAGTACTTC
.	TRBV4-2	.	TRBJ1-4	CASSQYQGPATNEKLFF	TGTGCCAGCAGCCAATATCAGGGGCCTGCAACTAATGAAAAACTGTTTTTT
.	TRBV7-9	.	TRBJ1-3	CASSLVEGLGNTIYF	TGTGCCAGCAGCTTAGTGGAGGGTCTGGGAAACACCATATATTTT
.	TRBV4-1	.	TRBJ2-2	CASSLPPGVGRELFF	TGCGCCAGCAGCCTGCCCCCGGGGGTTGGGAGGGAGCTGTTTTTT
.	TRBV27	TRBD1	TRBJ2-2	CASSSARGLEGTGELFF	TGTGCCAGCAGTTCGGCCAGGGGGCTTGAGGGCACCGGGGAGCTGTTTTTT
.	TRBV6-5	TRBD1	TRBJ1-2	CASRGDRNLSGYTF	TGTGCCAGCAGGGGGGACAGGAACCTGTCGGGCTACACCTTC
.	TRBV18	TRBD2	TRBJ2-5	CASSPQISGGPAGETQYF	TGTGCCAGCTCACCACAAATTAGCGGGGGGCCGGCAGGAGAGACCCAGTACTTC
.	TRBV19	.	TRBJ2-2	CASSRPSGVRPGELFF	TGTGCCAGTAGTAGACCCTCAGGGGTCCGTCCCGGGGAGCTGTTTTTT
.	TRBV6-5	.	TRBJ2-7	CASSLIGGSYEQYF	TGTGCCAGCAGTTTGATCGGGGGCTCCTACGAGCAGTACTTC
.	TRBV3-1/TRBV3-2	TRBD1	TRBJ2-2	CASSHLGDRGPGELFF	TGTGCCAGCAGCCACCTCGGCGACAGGGGACCCGGGGAGCTGTTTTTT
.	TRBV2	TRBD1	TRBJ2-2	CASTPGQGYSGELFF	TGTGCCAGCACCCCAGGACAGGGGTATTCCGGGGAGCTGTTTTTT
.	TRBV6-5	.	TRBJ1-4	CASSPAVTNEKLFF	TGTGCCAGCAGCCCGGCGGTGACTAATGAAAAACTGTTTTTT
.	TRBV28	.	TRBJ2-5	CASSEGAQETQYF	TGTGCCAGCAGTGAAGGGGCGCAAGAGACCCAGTACTTC
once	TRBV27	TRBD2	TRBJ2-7	CASSLDSTSGSYEQYF	TGTGCCAGCAGTTTAGATAGTACTAGCGGGTCCTACGAGCAGTACTTC
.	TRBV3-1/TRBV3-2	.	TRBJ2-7	CASSQDDRYEQYF	TGTGCCAGCAGCCAAGACGACAGATACGAGCAGTACTTC
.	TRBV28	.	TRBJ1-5	CASSLSELGRNQPQHF	TGTGCCAGCAGTTTATCAGAATTGGGCCGAAATCAGCCCCAGCATTTT
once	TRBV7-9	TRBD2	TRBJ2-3	CASSPGTSGPGDTQYF	TGTGCCAGCAGCCCAGGGACTAGCGGGCCCGGGGATACGCAGTATTTT
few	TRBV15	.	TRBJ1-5	CATSRDGGNQPQHF	TGTGCCACCAGCAGAGATGGGGGGAATCAGCCCCAGCATTTT
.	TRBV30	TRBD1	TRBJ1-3	CAWSDGTAGNTIYF	TGTGCCTGGAGCGATGGGACAGCTGGAAACACCATATATTTT
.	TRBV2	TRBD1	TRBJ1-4	CASSDGQGTEKLFF	TGTGCCAGCAGTGACGGACAGGGGACTGAAAAACTGTTTTTT
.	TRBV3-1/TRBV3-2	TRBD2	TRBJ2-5	CASSQDTSVGQTQYF	TGTGCCAGCAGCCAAGATACTAGCGTGGGGCAGACCCAGTACTTC
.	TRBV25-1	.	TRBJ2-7	CASSEGGEQYF	TGTGCCAGCAGTGAAGGAGGGGAGCAGTACTTC
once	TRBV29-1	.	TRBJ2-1	CSVEDALLQGMWGNEQFF	TGCAGCGTTGAAGATGCCCTACTACAGGGAATGTGGGGCAATGAGCAGTTCTTC
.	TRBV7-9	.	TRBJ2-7	CAVPVQETYEQYF	TGTGCCGTCCCGGTCCAGGAAACCTACGAGCAGTACTTC
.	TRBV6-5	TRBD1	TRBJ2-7	CASGDSSYEQYF	TGTGCCAGCGGGGACAGCTCCTACGAGCAGTACTTC
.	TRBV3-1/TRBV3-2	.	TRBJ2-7	CASSQSYSSEQYF	TGTGCCAGCAGCCAGTCCTACTCCTCCGAGCAGTACTTC
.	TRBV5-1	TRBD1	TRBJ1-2	CASSPLDRGNGYGYTF	TGCGCCAGCTCCCCCTTAGACAGGGGCAATGGCTATGGCTACACCTTC
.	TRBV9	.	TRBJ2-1	CASSVVTGEQFF	TGTGCCAGCAGCGTAGTAACCGGTGAGCAGTTCTTC
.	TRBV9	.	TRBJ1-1	CASQGPDTEAFF	TGTGCCAGTCAGGGGCCGGACACTGAAGCTTTCTTT
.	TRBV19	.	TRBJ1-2	CASSIARDYGYTF	TGTGCCAGTAGTATAGCCAGGGACTATGGCTACACCTTC
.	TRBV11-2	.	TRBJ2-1	CASSSSASYGEQFF	TGTGCCAGCAGCTCGAGCGCTAGCTATGGTGAGCAGTTCTTC
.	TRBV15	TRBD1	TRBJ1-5	CATSRDETGGLSNQPQHF	TGTGCCACCAGCAGAGATGAGACAGGGGGCCTTAGCAATCAGCCCCAGCATTTT
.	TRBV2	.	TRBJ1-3	CASSRSSGNTIYF	TGTGCCAGCAGCCGCAGCTCTGGAAACACCATATATTTT
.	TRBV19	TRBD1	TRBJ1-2	CASTPSVWTGGPYGYTF	TGTGCCAGTACTCCTAGTGTTTGGACAGGGGGCCCTTATGGCTACACCTTC
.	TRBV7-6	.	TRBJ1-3	CASSSSPGDSGNTIYF	TGTGCCAGCAGCTCCAGTCCAGGGGATTCCGGAAACACCATATATTTT